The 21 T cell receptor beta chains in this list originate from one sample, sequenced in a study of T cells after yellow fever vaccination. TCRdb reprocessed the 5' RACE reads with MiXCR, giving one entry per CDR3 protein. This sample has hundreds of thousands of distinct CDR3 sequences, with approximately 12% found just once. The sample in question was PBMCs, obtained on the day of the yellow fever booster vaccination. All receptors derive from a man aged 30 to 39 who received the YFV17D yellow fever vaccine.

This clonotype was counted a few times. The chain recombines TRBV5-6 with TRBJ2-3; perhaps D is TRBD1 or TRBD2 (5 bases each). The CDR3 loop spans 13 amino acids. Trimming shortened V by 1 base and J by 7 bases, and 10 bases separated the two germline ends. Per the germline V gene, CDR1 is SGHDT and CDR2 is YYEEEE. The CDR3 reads CASSLFGGNTQYF. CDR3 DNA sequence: TGTGCCAGCAGCTTGTTTGGGGGAAATACGCAGTATTTT.

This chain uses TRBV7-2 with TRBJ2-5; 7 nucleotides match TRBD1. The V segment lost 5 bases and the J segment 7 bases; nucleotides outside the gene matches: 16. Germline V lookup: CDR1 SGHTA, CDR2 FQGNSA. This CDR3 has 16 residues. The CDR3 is CASSTEPTGMVATQYF. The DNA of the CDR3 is TGTGCCAGCAGCACCGAACCGACAGGGATGGTTGCGACCCAGTACTTC. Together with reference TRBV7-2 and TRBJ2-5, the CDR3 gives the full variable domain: GAGVSQSPSNKVTEKGKDVELRCDPISGHTALYWYRQSLGQGLEFLIYFQGNSAPDKSGLPSDRFSAERTGGSVSTLTIQRTQQEDSAVYLCASSTEPTGMVATQYFGPGTRLLVL.

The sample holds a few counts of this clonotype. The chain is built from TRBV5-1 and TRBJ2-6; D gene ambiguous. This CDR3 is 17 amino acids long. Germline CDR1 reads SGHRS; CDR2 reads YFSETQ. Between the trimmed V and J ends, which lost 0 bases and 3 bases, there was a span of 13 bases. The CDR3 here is CASSLVPRPGGANVLTF. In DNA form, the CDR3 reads TGCGCCAGCAGCTTGGTGCCCCGCCCTGGTGGGGCCAACGTCCTGACTTTC.

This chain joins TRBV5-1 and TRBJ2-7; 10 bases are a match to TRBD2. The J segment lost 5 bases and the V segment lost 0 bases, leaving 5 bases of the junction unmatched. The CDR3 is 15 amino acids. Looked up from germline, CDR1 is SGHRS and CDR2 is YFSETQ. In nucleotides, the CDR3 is TGCGCCAGCAGCTTGGACCGGCTAGCGGGAGACGAGCAGTACTTC. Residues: CASSLDRLAGDEQYF.

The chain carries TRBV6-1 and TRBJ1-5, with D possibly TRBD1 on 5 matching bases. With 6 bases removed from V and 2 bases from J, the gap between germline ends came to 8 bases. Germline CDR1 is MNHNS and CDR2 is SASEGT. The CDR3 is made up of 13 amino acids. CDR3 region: CASRRGGNQPQHF. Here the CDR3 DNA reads TGTGCCAGCAGGAGGGGCGGCAATCAGCCCCAGCATTTT.

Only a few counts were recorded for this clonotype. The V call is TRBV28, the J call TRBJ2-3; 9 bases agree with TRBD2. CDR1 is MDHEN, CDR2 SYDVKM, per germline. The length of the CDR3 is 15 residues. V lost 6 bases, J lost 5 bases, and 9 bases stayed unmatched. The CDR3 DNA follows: TGTGCCAGCAGCCTCTCTAGCGGGATTGGAGATACGCAGTATTTT. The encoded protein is CASSLSSGIGDTQYF.

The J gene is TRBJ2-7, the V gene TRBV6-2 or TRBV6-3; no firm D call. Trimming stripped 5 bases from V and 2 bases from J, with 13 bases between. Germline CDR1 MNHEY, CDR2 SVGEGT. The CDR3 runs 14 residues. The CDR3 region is CASSTLLGTYEQYF. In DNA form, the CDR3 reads TGTGCCAGCAGTACCCTCCTTGGCACCTACGAGCAGTACTTC.

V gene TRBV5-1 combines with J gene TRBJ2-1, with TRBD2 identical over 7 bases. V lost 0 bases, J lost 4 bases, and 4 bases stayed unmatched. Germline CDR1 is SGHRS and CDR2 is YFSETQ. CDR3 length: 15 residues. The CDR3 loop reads CASSLASSGYNEQFF. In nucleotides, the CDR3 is TGCGCCAGCAGCTTGGCCTCTAGCGGTTACAATGAGCAGTTCTTC.

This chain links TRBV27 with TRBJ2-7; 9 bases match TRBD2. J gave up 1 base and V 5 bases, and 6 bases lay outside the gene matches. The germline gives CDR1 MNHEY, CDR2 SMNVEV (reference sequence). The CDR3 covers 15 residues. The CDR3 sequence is CASSSTSGFSYEQYF. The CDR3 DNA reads TGTGCCAGCAGTAGTACTAGCGGGTTTTCCTACGAGCAGTACTTC.

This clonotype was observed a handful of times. The CDR3 spells CASSQTGANQPQHF. CDR3 DNA sequence: TGTGCCAGTTCACAAACAGGGGCAAATCAGCCCCAGCATTTT. The V call is TRBV19, the J call TRBJ1-5, with 7 bases matching TRBD1. The V segment lost 8 bases and the J segment 4 bases; nucleotides outside the gene matches: 8. Germline CDR1 and CDR2: LNHDA and SQIVND (reference sequence). The CDR3 loop spans 14 amino acids.

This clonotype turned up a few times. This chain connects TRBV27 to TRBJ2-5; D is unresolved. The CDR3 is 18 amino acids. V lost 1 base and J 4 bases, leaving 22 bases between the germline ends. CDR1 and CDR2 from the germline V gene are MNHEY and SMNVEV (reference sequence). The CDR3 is CASSLWARDRGPGETQYF. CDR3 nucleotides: TGTGCCAGCAGTTTATGGGCACGCGATAGAGGTCCGGGAGAGACCCAGTACTTC.

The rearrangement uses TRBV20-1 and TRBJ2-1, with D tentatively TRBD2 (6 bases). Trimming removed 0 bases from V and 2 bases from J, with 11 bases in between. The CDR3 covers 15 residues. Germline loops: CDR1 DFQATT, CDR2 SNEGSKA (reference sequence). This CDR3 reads CSARDLTRAYNEQFF. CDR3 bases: TGCAGTGCTAGAGATTTGACTAGAGCCTACAATGAGCAGTTCTTC.

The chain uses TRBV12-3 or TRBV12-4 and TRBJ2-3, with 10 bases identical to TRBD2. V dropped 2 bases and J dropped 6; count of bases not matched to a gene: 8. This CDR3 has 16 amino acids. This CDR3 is CASSLRSGRGKDTQYF. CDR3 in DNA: TGTGCCAGCAGTTTAAGGAGCGGGAGGGGGAAGGATACGCAGTATTTT.

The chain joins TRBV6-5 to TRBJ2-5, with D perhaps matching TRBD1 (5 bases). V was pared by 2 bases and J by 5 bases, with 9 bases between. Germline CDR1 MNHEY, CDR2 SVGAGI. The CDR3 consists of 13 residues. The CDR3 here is CASSYDQGETQYF. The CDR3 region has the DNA TGTGCCAGCAGTTACGACCAGGGCGAGACCCAGTACTTC.

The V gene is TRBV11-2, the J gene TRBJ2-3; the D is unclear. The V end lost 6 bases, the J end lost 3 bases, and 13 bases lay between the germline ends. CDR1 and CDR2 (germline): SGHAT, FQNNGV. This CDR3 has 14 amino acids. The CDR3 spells CASSSKAVTDTQYF. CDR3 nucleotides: TGTGCCAGCAGTTCGAAGGCCGTTACAGATACGCAGTATTTT.

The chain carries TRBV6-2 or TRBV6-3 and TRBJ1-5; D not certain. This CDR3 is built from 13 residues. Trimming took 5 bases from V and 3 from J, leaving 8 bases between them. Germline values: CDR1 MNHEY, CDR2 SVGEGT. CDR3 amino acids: CASSGGFNQPQHF. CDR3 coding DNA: TGTGCCAGCAGTGGTGGATTCAATCAGCCCCAGCATTTT.

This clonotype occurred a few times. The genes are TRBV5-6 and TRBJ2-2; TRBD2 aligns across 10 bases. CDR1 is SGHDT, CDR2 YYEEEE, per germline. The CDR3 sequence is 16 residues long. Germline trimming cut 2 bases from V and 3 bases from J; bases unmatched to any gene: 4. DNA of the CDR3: TGTGCCAGCAGCTTTTCTAGCGGGAGCGACACCGGGGAGCTGTTTTTT. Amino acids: CASSFSSGSDTGELFF.

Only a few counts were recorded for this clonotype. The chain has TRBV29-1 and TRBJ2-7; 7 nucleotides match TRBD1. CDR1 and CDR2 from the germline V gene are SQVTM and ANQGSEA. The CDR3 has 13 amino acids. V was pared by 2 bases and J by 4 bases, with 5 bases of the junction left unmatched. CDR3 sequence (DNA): TGCAGCGTTGAAACAGGGGCCCGTTACGAGCAGTACTTC. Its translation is CSVETGARYEQYF.

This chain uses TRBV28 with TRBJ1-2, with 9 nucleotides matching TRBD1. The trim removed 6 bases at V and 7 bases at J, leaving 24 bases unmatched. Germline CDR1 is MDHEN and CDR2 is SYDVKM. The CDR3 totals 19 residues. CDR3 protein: CASRTPVGTGSRKGGGYTF. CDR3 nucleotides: TGTGCCAGCAGAACGCCGGTTGGGACAGGGAGTCGAAAAGGTGGTGGCTACACCTTC.

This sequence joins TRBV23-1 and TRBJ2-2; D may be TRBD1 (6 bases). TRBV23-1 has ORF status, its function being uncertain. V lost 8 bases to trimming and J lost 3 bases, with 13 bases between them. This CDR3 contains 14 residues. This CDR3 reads CASVDSLDTGELFF. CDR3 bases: TGCGCCAGCGTGGACAGTCTGGACACCGGGGAGCTGTTTTTT.

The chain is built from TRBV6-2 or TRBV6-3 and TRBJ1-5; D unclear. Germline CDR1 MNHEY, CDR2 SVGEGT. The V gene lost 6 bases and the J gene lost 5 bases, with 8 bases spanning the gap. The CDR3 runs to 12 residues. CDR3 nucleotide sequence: TGTGCCAGCAGACTAGCTGATCAGCCCCAGCATTTT. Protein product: CASRLADQPQHF.